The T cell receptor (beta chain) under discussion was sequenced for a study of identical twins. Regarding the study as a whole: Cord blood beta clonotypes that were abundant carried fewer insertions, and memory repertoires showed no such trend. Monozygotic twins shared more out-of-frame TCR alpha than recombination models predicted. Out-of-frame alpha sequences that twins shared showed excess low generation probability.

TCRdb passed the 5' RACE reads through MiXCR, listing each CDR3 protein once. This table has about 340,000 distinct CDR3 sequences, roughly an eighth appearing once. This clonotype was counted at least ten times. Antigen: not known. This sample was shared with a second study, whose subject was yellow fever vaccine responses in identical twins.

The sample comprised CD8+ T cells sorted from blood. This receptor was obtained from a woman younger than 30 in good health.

The chain's CDR3 is CASSSSRQGGDTQYF. DNA for the CDR3: TGTGCCAGCAGCTCCAGCCGGCAGGGAGGAGATACGCAGTATTTT. V gene TRBV7-9 combines with J gene TRBJ2-3; D is perhaps TRBD2 (6 bases). Trimming left V 4 bases short and J 5 bases short, with 16 bases between. The CDR3 runs to 15 residues. Germline V gives CDR1 SEHNR, CDR2 FQNEAQ (reference sequence).